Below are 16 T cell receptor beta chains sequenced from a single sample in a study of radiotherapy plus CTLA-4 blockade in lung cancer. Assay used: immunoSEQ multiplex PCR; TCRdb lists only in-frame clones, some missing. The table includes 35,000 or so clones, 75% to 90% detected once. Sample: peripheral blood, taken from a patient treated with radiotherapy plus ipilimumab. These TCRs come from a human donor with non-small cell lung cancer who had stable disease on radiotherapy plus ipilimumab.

CDR3 protein: CASSQGWGTQQETQYF. The CDR3 DNA sequence: TGTGCCAGCAGCCAAGGATGGGGGACACAGCAAGAGACCCAGTACTTC. The rearrangement links TRBV14 to TRBJ2-5; D is perhaps TRBD1 (6 bases). V was cut by 1 base and J by 2 bases, with 14 bases left in between. Germline CDR1 SGHDN, CDR2 FVKESK. The CDR3 covers 16 residues.

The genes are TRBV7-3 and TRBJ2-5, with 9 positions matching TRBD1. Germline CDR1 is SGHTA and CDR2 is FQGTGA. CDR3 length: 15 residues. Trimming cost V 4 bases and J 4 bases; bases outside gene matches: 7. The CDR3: CASSWGQGRRETQYF. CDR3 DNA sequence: TGTGCCAGCAGCTGGGGACAGGGTAGACGAGAGACCCAGTACTTC.

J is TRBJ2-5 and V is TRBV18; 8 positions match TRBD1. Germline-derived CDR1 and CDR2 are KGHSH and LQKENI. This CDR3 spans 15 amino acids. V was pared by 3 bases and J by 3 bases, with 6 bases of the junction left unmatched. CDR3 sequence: CASSPFAGGEETQYF. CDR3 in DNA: TGTGCCAGCTCACCCTTCGCAGGGGGCGAAGAGACCCAGTACTTC.

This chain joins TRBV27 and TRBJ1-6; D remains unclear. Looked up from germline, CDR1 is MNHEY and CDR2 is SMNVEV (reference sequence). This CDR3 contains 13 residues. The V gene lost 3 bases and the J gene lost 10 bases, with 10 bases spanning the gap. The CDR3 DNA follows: TGTGCCAGCAGTTTTATGTATGAGTCACCCCTCCACTTT. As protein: CASSFMYESPLHF.

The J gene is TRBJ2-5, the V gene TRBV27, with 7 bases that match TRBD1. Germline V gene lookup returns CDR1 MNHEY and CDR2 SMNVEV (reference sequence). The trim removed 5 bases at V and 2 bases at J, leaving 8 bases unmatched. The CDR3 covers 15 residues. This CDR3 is CASSPALDRQETQYF. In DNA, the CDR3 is TGTGCCAGCAGTCCAGCCTTGGACAGGCAAGAGACCCAGTACTTC.

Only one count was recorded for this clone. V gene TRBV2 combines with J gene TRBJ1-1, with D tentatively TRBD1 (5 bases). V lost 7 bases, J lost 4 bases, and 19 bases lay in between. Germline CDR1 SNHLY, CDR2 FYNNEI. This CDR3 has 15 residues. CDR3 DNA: TGTGCCAGCACCCGTGGGACCGCGGGGATCACTGAAGCTTTCTTT. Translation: CASTRGTAGITEAFF.

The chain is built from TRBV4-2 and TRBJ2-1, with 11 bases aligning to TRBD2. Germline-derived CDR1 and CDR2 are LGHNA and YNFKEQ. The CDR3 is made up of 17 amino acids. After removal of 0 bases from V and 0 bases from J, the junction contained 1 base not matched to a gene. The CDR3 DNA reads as TGTGCCAGCAGCCAAGAAGGGACTAGCGGCTCCTACAATGAGCAGTTCTTC. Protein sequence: CASSQEGTSGSYNEQFF.

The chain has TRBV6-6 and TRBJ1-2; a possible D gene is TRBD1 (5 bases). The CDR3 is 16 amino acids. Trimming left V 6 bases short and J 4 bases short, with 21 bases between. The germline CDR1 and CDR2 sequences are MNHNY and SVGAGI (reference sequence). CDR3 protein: CASRTGMVVGLYGYTF. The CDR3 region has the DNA TGTGCCAGCAGAACGGGGATGGTAGTGGGACTCTATGGCTACACCTTC.

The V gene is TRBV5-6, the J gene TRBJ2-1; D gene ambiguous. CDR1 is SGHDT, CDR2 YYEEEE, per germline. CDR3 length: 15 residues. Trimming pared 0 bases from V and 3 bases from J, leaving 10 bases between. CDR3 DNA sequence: TGTGCCAGCAGCTTGGCCGCGGCAGTCTACAATGAGCAGTTCTTC. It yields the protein CASSLAAAVYNEQFF.

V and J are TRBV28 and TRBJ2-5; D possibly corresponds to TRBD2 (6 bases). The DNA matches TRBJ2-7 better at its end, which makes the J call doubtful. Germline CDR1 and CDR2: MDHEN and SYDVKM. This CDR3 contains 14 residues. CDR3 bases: TGTGCCAGCAGTTTTTACGCGGGGATCTACGAGCAGTACTTC. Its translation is CASSFYAGIYEQYF.

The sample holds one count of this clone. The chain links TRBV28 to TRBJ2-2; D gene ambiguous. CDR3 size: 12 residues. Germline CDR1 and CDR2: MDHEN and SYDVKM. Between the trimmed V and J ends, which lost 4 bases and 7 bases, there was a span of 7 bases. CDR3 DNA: TGTGCCAGCAGTTCAGGCTACGGGGAGCTGTTTTTT. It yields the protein CASSSGYGELFF.

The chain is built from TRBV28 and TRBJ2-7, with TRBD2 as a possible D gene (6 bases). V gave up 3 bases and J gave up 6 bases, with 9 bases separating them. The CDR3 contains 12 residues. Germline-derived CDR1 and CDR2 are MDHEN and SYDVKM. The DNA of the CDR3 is TGTGCCAGCAGTTTGGGGGGTACCGAGCAGTACTTC. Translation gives CASSLGGTEQYF.

CDR3 nucleotides: TGTGCCAGCAGTCTTTCCTCAGGCAATCAGCCCCAGCATTTT. Translated, it gives CASSLSSGNQPQHF. The rearrangement joins TRBV25-1 to TRBJ1-5; D not certain. The germline V gene encodes CDR1 MGHDK and CDR2 SYGVNS. The V end was cut by 5 bases, the J end by 2 bases, with 10 bases between. The CDR3 loop spans 14 amino acids.

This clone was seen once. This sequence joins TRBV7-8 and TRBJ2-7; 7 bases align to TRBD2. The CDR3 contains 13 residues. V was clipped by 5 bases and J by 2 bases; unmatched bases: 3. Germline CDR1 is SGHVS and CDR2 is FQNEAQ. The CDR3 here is CASSVGLPYEQYF. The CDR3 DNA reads TGTGCCAGCAGCGTGGGACTACCCTACGAGCAGTACTTC.

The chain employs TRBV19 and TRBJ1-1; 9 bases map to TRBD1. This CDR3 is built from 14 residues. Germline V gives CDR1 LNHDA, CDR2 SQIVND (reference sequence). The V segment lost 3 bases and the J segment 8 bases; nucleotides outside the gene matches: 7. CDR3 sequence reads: CASSISRDRVEAFF. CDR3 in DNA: TGTGCCAGTAGTATTTCACGGGACAGGGTAGAAGCTTTCTTT. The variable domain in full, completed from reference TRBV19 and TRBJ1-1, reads DGGITQSPKYLFRKEGQNVTLSCEQNLNHDAMYWYRQDPGQGLRLIYYSQIVNDFQKGDIAEGYSVSREKKESFPLTVTSAQKNPTAFYLCASSISRDRVEAFFGQGTRLTVV.

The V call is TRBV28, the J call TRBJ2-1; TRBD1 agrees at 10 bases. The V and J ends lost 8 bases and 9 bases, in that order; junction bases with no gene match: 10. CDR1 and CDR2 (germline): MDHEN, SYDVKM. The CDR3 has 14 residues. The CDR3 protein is CASFGTGAKSEQFF. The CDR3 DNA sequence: TGTGCCAGCTTTGGGACAGGGGCGAAGAGTGAGCAGTTCTTC.